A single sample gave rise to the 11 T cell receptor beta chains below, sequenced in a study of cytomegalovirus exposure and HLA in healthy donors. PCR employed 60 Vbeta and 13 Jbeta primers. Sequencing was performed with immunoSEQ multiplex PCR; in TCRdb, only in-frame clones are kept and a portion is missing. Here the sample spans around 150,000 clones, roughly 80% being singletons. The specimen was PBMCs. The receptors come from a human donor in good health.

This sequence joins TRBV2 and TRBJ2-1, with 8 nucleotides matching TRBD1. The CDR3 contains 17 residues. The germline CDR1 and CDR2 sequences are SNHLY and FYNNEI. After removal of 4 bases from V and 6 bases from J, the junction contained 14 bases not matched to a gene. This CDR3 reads CASSGDRHTGISNEQFF. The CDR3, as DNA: TGTGCCAGCAGTGGGGACAGGCACACGGGGATAAGCAATGAGCAGTTCTTC.

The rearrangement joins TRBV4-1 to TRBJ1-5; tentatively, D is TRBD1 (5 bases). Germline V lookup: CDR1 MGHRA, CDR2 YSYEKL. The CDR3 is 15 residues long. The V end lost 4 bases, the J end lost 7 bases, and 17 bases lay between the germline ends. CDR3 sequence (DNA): TGCGCCAGCAGCCTACAGGTGGAGGGTAACCAGCCCCAGCATTTT. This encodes CASSLQVEGNQPQHF.

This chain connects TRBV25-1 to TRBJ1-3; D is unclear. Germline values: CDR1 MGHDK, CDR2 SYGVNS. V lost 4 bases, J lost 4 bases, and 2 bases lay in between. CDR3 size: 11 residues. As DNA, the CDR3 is TGTGCCAGCAGTGCAGGAAACACCATATATTTT. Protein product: CASSAGNTIYF.

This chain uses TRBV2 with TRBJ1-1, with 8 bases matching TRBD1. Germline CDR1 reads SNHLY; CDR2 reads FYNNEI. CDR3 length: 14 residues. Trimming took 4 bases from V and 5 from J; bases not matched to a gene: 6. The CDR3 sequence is CASSALRGRTEAFF. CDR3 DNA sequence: TGTGCCAGCAGTGCGCTCAGGGGGCGGACTGAAGCTTTCTTT.

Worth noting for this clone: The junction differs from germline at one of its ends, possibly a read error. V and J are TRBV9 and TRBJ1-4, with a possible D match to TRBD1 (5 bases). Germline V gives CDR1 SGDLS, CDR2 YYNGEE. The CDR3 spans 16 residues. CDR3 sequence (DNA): TGTGCCAGCAGCCCTCCGGAGGGCAGGGTCCAAAGAAAAGTGTTTTTT. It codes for CASSPPEGRVQRKVFF.

Here the CDR3 DNA reads TGTGCCAGCAGCTTCCTAGCGGGGGGAACCGATCCCCCCGGGGAGCTGTTTTTT. This gives the protein CASSFLAGGTDPPGELFF. V is TRBV13 and J is TRBJ2-2, with 11 positions matching TRBD2. The CDR3 runs 18 residues. With V trimmed by 3 bases and J by 6 bases, 12 bases remained unmatched. CDR1 PRHDT and CDR2 FYEKMQ come from the germline V gene (reference sequence).

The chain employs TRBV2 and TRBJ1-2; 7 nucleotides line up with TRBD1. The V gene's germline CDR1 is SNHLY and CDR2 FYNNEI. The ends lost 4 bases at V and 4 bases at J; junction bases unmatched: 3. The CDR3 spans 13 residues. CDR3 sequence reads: CASSGTGFYGYTF. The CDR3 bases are TGTGCCAGCAGTGGGACAGGCTTCTATGGCTACACCTTC.

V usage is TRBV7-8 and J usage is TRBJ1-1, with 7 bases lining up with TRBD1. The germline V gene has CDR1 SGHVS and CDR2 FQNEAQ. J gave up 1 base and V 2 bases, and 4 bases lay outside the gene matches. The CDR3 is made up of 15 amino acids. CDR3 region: CASSLMQGGNTEAFF. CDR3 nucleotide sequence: TGTGCCAGCAGCTTAATGCAGGGGGGGAACACTGAAGCTTTCTTT.

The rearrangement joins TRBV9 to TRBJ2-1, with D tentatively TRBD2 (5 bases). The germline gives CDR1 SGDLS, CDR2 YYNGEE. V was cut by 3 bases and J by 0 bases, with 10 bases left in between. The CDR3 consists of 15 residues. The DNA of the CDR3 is TGTGCCAGCAGCGGAGCGGTAAGCTCCTACAATGAGCAGTTCTTC. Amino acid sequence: CASSGAVSSYNEQFF.

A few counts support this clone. In DNA, the CDR3 is TGTGCCAGCAGTCGGGACTTGACAGATACGCAGTATTTT. It encodes CASSRDLTDTQYF. The chain joins TRBV6-5 to TRBJ2-3; possible D gene TRBD2, 6 bases. The germline gives CDR1 MNHEY, CDR2 SVGAGI. V lost 5 bases and J 3 bases, leaving 9 bases between the germline ends. The CDR3 is 13 residues long.

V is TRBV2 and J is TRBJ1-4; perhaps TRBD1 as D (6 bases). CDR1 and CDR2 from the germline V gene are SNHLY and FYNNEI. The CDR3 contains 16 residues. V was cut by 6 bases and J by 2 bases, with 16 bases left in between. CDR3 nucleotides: TGTGCCAGCAGCCTCCGGACAGTAGGGACTAATGAAAAACTGTTTTTT. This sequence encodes CASSLRTVGTNEKLFF.